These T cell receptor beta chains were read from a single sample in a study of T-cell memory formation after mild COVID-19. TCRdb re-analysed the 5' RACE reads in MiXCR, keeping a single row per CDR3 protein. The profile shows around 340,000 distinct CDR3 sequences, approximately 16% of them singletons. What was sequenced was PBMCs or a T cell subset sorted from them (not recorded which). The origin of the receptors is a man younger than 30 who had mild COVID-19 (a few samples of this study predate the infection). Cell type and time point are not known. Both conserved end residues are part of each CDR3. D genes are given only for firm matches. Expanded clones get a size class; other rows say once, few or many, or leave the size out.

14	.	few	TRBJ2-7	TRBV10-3	TGTGCCATCAGTCTACAGGGAACCAATGACGAGCAGTACTTC	CAISLQGTNDEQYF
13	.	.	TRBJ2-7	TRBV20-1	TGCAGTGCTAGGCGGGACGGCTCCTACGAGCAGTACTTC	CSARRDGSYEQYF
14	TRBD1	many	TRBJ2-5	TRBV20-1	TGCAGTGCTAGACTCGCTAGGACAGGAGAGACCCAGTACTTC	CSARLARTGETQYF
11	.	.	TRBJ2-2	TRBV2	TGTGCCAGCAGTATTGCCGGGGAGCTGTTTTTT	CASSIAGELFF
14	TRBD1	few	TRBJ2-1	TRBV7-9	TGTGCCAGCAGTCCGACAGGGTTCAATGGTGAGCAGTTCTTC	CASSPTGFNGEQFF
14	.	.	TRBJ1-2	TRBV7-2	TGTGCCAGCAGGGGACAAAGGGGCCCGTATGGCTACACCTTC	CASRGQRGPYGYTF
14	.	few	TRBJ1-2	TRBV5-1	TGCGCCAGCAGCTCGGAGGGAGGGAACTATGGCTACACCTTC	CASSSEGGNYGYTF
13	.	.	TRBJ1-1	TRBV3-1	TGTGCCAGCAGCCAAGTAGGGGTCTTTGAAGCTTTCTTT	CASSQVGVFEAFF
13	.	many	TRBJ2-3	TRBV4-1	TGCGCCAGCAGCCGCCTCGGGGTTCATACGCAGTATTTT	CASSRLGVHTQYF
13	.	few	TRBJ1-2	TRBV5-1	TGCGCCAGCAGCTCCCAGGGAGGGGATGGCTACACCTTC	CASSSQGGDGYTF
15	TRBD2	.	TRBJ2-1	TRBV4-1	TGCGCCAGCAGTCGAGGACTAGCTTCAATCAATGAGCAGTTCTTC	CASSRGLASINEQFF
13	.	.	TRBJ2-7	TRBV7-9	TGTGCCAGCGAACCGGCCGGATCCTACGAGCAGTACTTC	CASEPAGSYEQYF
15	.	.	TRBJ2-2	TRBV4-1	TGCGCCAGCAGCCTTCAGGGAGGAGACACCGGGGAGCTGTTTTTT	CASSLQGGDTGELFF
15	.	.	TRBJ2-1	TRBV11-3	TGTGCCAGCAGCTTAGCCCGGACTGGGGGCGATGAGCAGTTCTTC	CASSLARTGGDEQFF
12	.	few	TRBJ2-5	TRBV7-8	TGTGCCAGCAGCCAGGCCCTAGGGACCCAGTACTTC	CASSQALGTQYF
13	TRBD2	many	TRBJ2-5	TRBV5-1	TGCGCCAGCAGCTTCGCGGGGGGAGAGACCCAGTACTTC	CASSFAGGETQYF
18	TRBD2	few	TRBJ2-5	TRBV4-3	TGCGCCAGCAGCCAGGAAACTGGACTAGCGGGGGGGATGTGGACCCAGTACTTC	CASSQETGLAGGMWTQYF
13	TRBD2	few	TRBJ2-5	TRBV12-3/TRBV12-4	TGTGCCAGCAGTAAAGCGGGGGAAGAGACCCAGTACTTC	CASSKAGEETQYF
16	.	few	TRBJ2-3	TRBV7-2	TGTGCCAGCAGCTTAGCGCTAGGGCGGATCACAGATACGCAGTATTTT	CASSLALGRITDTQYF
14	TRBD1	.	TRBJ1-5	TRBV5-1	TGCGCCAGCAGCCCCGACAGGGGTGGTCAGCCCCAGCATTTT	CASSPDRGGQPQHF
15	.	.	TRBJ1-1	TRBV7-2	TGTGCCAGCAGCTTAGGGGGTACATTGAACACTGAAGCTTTCTTT	CASSLGGTLNTEAFF
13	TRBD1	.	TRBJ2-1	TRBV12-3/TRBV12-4	TGTGCCAGCACCCCGGGACAGCACAATGAGCAGTTCTTC	CASTPGQHNEQFF
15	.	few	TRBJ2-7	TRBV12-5	TGTGCTAGTGCCCTCCGACAGGCCGCGAACCACGAGCAGTACTTC	CASALRQAANHEQYF
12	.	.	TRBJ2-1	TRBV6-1	TGTGCCAGCAGTGAGCGCCGCCATGAGCAGTTCTTC	CASSERRHEQFF
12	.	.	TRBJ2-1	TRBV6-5	TGTGCCAGCACCTCACGTTACAATGAGCAGTTCTTC	CASTSRYNEQFF
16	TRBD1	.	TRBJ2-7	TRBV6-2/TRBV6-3	TGTGCCAGCAGTTACCCGACCGGGACAGGGTCGTACGAGCAGTACTTC	CASSYPTGTGSYEQYF
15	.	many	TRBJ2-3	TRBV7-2	TGTGCCAGCAGCTTAATGAGGGGGAGCACAGATACGCAGTATTTT	CASSLMRGSTDTQYF
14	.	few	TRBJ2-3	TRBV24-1	TGTGCCACCAGTGATTCCAGACAGACAGATACGCAGTATTTT	CATSDSRQTDTQYF
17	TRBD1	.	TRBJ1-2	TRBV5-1	TGCGCCAGCAGCGGAGGGACAGGGCCCAGGGTTAACTATGGCTACACCTTC	CASSGGTGPRVNYGYTF
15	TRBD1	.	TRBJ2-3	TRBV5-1	TGCGCCAGCAGCTTTGGGGACAGGAGCACAGATACGCAGTATTTT	CASSFGDRSTDTQYF
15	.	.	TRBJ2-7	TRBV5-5	TGTGCCAGCAGCTTTGCCGGGCCAGCCCAGGGCGAGCAGTACTTC	CASSFAGPAQGEQYF
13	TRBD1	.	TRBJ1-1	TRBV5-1	TGCGCCAGCAGCATCGGGACAGGCCTTGAAGCTTTCTTT	CASSIGTGLEAFF
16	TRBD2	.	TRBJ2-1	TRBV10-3	TGTGCCATCAGTGAACCCGGGACTAGCGGGGGCCATGAGCAGTTCTTC	CAISEPGTSGGHEQFF
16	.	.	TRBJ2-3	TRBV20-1	TGCAGTGCTAGGGACCTGGGGGGGGCAACCACAGATACGCAGTATTTT	CSARDLGGATTDTQYF
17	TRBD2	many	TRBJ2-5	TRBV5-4	TGTGCCAGCAGCGCGGATGGACTAGCGGTTTCAGGAGAGACCCAGTACTTC	CASSADGLAVSGETQYF
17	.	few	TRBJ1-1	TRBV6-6	TGTGCCAGCAGTTACTCCCTCGAAGGGGCGATGAACACTGAAGCTTTCTTT	CASSYSLEGAMNTEAFF
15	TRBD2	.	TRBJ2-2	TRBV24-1	TGTGCCACCAGTGATTTACTAGCGGACACCGGGGAGCTGTTTTTT	CATSDLLADTGELFF
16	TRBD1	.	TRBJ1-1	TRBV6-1	TGTGCCAGCAGTCATTCCGCCGACAGGGGCGACACTGAAGCTTTCTTT	CASSHSADRGDTEAFF
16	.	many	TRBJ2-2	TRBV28	TGTGCCAGCAGCCCGCCCTGGGGGGCGCGTAACGGGGAGCTGTTTTTT	CASSPPWGARNGELFF
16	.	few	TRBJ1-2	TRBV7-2	TGTGCCAGCAGCTTAGCTATTAGGATCGACCGTTATGGCTACACCTTC	CASSLAIRIDRYGYTF
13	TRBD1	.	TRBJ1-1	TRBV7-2	TGTGCCAGCAGCTTAAGGGGGCTGGGTGAAGCTTTCTTT	CASSLRGLGEAFF
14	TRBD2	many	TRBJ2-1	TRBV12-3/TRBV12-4	TGTGCCAGCAGTAGGGCTAGCGGGGGAGGGGAGCAGTTCTTC	CASSRASGGGEQFF
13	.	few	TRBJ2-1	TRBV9	TGTGCCAGCAGCGTAGGAGCCGGCAATGAGCAGTTCTTC	CASSVGAGNEQFF